These 14 T cell receptor beta chains were sequenced from one sample in a study of blood T cells in healthy people across ages. Using a J-beta primer mix together with a sample-barcoded 5' primer, a second PCR was run for roughly 7 to 12 cycles. TCRdb called the 5' RACE reads again in MiXCR, with one record for every CDR3 protein. This sample has approximately 810,000 distinct CDR3 sequences, with roughly 26% found just once. The sequenced sample consisted of blood. These TCRs come from a woman of 80 years or more in good health.

This clonotype was detected only a few times. The CDR3 is CSATPSHYGYTF. CDR3 coding DNA: TGCAGTGCTACCCCATCCCACTATGGCTACACCTTC. This chain joins TRBV20-1 and TRBJ1-2; D unresolved. The germline V and J ends were trimmed by 4 bases and 3 bases, with 9 bases remaining between them. The CDR3 runs 12 residues. Germline V gives CDR1 DFQATT, CDR2 SNEGSKA (reference sequence).

This clonotype was seen ten or more times. This chain joins TRBV12-3 or TRBV12-4 and TRBJ2-2; D not resolved. The V and J ends lost 3 bases and 4 bases respectively, with 9 bases between them. The CDR3 loop spans 14 amino acids. The CDR3 sequence is CASSLGSSTGELFF. The CDR3 DNA reads TGTGCCAGCAGTTTGGGCAGCAGCACCGGGGAGCTGTTTTTT.

The V and J genes are TRBV2 and TRBJ2-1, with 13 bases aligning to TRBD2. With V trimmed by 6 bases and J by 10 bases, 6 bases remained unmatched. This CDR3 has 14 residues. In germline, CDR1 is SNHLY, CDR2 FYNNEI. CDR3 sequence reads: CASRLAGGINEQFF. The CDR3 DNA sequence: TGTGCCAGCAGACTAGCGGGGGGGATCAACGAGCAGTTCTTC.

The chain couples TRBV20-1 to TRBJ2-1; 11 bases match TRBD2. V lost 4 bases and J lost 3; bases outside the gene matches: 5. In germline, CDR1 is DFQATT, CDR2 SNEGSKA (reference sequence). The CDR3 length is 15 residues. The CDR3 is CSAISGGAFYNEQFF. DNA for the CDR3: TGCAGTGCTATTAGCGGGGGGGCTTTCTACAATGAGCAGTTCTTC.

J is TRBJ1-4 and V is TRBV27, with D maybe TRBD1 (5 bases). This CDR3 is 15 amino acids long. Per the germline V gene, CDR1 is MNHEY and CDR2 is SMNVEV (reference sequence). Trimming shortened V by 0 bases and J by 7 bases, and 12 bases separated the two germline ends. DNA for the CDR3: TGTGCCAGCAGTTTATCAGCCGGGGGTTCTGAAAAACTGTTTTTT. Translated, it gives CASSLSAGGSEKLFF.

In this sample, this clonotype turned up a few times. This rearrangement joins TRBV19 to TRBJ1-1; D not resolved. The CDR3 has 14 amino acids. V was trimmed by 7 bases and J by 1 base, leaving 13 bases between them. Germline lookup yields CDR1 LNHDA and CDR2 SQIVND (reference sequence). The CDR3 DNA follows: TGTGCCAGTAAAAGGGAAGAGTCGAACACTGAAGCTTTCTTT. This encodes CASKREESNTEAFF.

With regard to this clonotype: This may stem from a read error, because a much larger clone lies one nucleotide away. The rearrangement uses TRBV15 and TRBJ2-1; 10 bases line up with TRBD1. The V and J ends lost 1 base and 13 bases, in that order; junction bases with no gene match: 13. Germline V gives CDR1 LNHNV, CDR2 YYDKDF (reference sequence). The CDR3 is 16 amino acids. The CDR3 DNA is TGTGCCACCAGCAGAGCCAGGGACAGGGGATGGGAGACCCAGTTCTTC. It encodes CATSRARDRGWETQFF.

This chain joins TRBV5-6 and TRBJ1-6; D call uncertain. The CDR3 has 14 residues. CDR1 and CDR2 (germline): SGHDT, YYEEEE. V dropped 3 bases and J dropped 5 bases, with 9 bases sitting between them. CDR3 in DNA: TGTGCCAGCAGCTGGGCTCGTCATAATTCACCCCTCCACTTT. Amino acid sequence: CASSWARHNSPLHF.

V is TRBV7-9 and J is TRBJ2-1, with 8 bases lining up with TRBD1. With 5 bases clipped from V and 2 bases from J, the junction kept 5 bases outside the gene matches. Looked up from germline, CDR1 is SEHNR and CDR2 is FQNEAQ (reference sequence). The CDR3 spans 15 residues. CDR3 nucleotides: TGTGCCAGCAGCCCAAAGGACAGGGCCTACAATGAGCAGTTCTTC. As protein: CASSPKDRAYNEQFF.

This clonotype was seen only a few times. V is TRBV7-9 and J is TRBJ2-3; the D gene could be TRBD1 or TRBD2 (6 bases each). Trimming pared 0 bases from V and 5 bases from J, leaving 15 bases between. The germline V gene encodes CDR1 SEHNR and CDR2 FQNEAQ (reference sequence). This CDR3 is 16 amino acids long. The CDR3 nucleotides read TGTGCCAGCAGCTTAGCCGGGGGCTTATGGGGAGATACGCAGTATTTT. Translated: CASSLAGGLWGDTQYF.

At least ten counts were recorded for this clonotype. The chain carries TRBV10-3 and TRBJ2-5; 12 positions match TRBD1. Per germline, CDR1 ENHRY and CDR2 SYGVKD. V was clipped by 6 bases and J by 4 bases; unmatched bases: 6. The CDR3 is 15 residues long. The CDR3 nucleotides are TGTGCCATCAGCCCCGGGACAGGGGGCGGAGAGACCCAGTACTTC. Protein: CAISPGTGGGETQYF.

There are many counts of this clonotype. The CDR3, as DNA: TGTGCCCTCTCACAGAAGGGGACCTACGAGCAGTACTTC. This translates into CALSQKGTYEQYF. V gene TRBV5-3 combines with J gene TRBJ2-7; D perhaps matches TRBD1 (5 bases). TRBV5-3 counts as an open reading frame of uncertain function. This CDR3 is built from 13 residues. V lost 10 bases and J lost 2, with 16 bases in between.

This clonotype was observed a handful of times. This chain connects TRBV6-6 to TRBJ1-5, with D possibly matching TRBD1 (6 bases). The CDR3 loop spans 15 amino acids. V shed 4 bases and J shed 2 bases, with 12 bases lying between them. Germline lookup yields CDR1 MNHNY and CDR2 SVGAGI (reference sequence). The CDR3 loop is CASSWGGQGNQPQHF. CDR3 DNA sequence: TGTGCCAGCAGTTGGGGGGGGCAAGGCAATCAGCCCCAGCATTTT.

This clonotype turned up a few times. This chain uses TRBV9 with TRBJ2-1; 7 bases align to TRBD1. CDR3 length: 16 residues. V dropped 0 bases and J dropped 4; count of bases not matched to a gene: 7. Germline loops: CDR1 SGDLS, CDR2 YYNGEE. The chain's CDR3 is CASSVVQGSAYNEQFF. CDR3 sequence (DNA): TGTGCCAGCAGCGTAGTACAGGGGAGTGCTTACAATGAGCAGTTCTTC.